These T cell receptor beta chains were read from a single sample in a study of cytomegalovirus exposure and HLA in healthy donors. Using immunoSEQ multiplex PCR, the repertoire was profiled, and TCRdb retains in-frame clones only, with some absent. The sample yields some 120,000 clones, around four fifths seen once. Sequenced material: PBMCs. The receptors come from a woman in her thirties or forties in good health and CMV-seropositive. Each CDR3 is given with its conserved first and last residue. Fields, in order: CDR3 DNA, CDR3 protein, D gene, J gene, clone size, V gene. The D gene is left open where the match is weak. Rows may omit the clone size; those that give it use once, few, many or a size class.

cdr3_nt: TGTGCCAGTAGTATAGTTAGCGGGAAACACTACGAGCAGTACTTC
cdr3_aa: CASSIVSGKHYEQYF
d_call: TRBD2
j_call: TRBJ2-7
clone_size: NA
v_call: TRBV19

cdr3_nt: TGTGCCAGCAGCCAAGGACTAGCGGGGGCCTACGAGCAGTACTTC
cdr3_aa: CASSQGLAGAYEQYF
d_call: TRBD2
j_call: TRBJ2-7
clone_size: NA
v_call: TRBV14

cdr3_nt: TGTGCCAGCAGCTTGTTAGGGAGCGAGCCGCAGTATTTT
cdr3_aa: CASSLLGSEPQYF
d_call: NA
j_call: TRBJ2-3
clone_size: once
v_call: TRBV7-8

cdr3_nt: TGTGCCAGCAGTCAAACAGGGGTCAGCTCTGGAAACACCATATATTTT
cdr3_aa: CASSQTGVSSGNTIYF
d_call: TRBD1
j_call: TRBJ1-3
clone_size: few
v_call: TRBV2

cdr3_nt: TGTGCCAGCAGGGGGGGAGAGGATAATTCACCCCTCCACTTT
cdr3_aa: CASRGGEDNSPLHF
d_call: NA
j_call: TRBJ1-6
clone_size: NA
v_call: TRBV27

cdr3_nt: TGTGCCAGTAGCCGGGCAGGGCCCTCCTACGAGCAGTACTTC
cdr3_aa: CASSRAGPSYEQYF
d_call: NA
j_call: TRBJ2-7
clone_size: once
v_call: TRBV19

cdr3_nt: TGTGCCTGGAGACACAGGGGATTCGATAATTCACCCCTCCACTTT
cdr3_aa: CAWRHRGFDNSPLHF
d_call: TRBD1
j_call: TRBJ1-6
clone_size: NA
v_call: TRBV30

cdr3_nt: TGTGCCAGCTCCCGGGGTGCGTATGGGAATGAGCAGTTCTTC
cdr3_aa: CASSRGAYGNEQFF
d_call: NA
j_call: TRBJ2-1
clone_size: NA
v_call: TRBV6-5

cdr3_nt: TGTGCCTGGGGAACAGGGGGAAGCGGCTACACCTTC
cdr3_aa: CAWGTGGSGYTF
d_call: TRBD1
j_call: TRBJ1-2
clone_size: NA
v_call: TRBV30

cdr3_nt: TGTGCCAGCACCCCGGGACAGGGAGGCGCCTACACCTTC
cdr3_aa: CASTPGQGGAYTF
d_call: TRBD1
j_call: TRBJ1-2
clone_size: NA
v_call: TRBV6-1

cdr3_nt: TGTGCCAGCAGTGCGTCAGGCGGGCGGACTGAAGCTTTCTTT
cdr3_aa: CASSASGGRTEAFF
d_call: NA
j_call: TRBJ1-1
clone_size: NA
v_call: TRBV2

cdr3_nt: TGTGCCAGTGTGAGGGAAAGGGACTCCTACGAGCAGTACTTC
cdr3_aa: CASVRERDSYEQYF
d_call: NA
j_call: TRBJ2-7
clone_size: few
v_call: TRBV2

cdr3_nt: TGTGCCAGCATCCCGGAGGGCAGGTACTATGGCTACACCTTC
cdr3_aa: CASIPEGRYYGYTF
d_call: NA
j_call: TRBJ1-2
clone_size: NA
v_call: TRBV6-1

cdr3_nt: TGTGCCAGCAGCCCCGCCGGGACTGAAGGATACTACGAGCAGTACTTC
cdr3_aa: CASSPAGTEGYYEQYF
d_call: NA
j_call: TRBJ2-7
clone_size: NA
v_call: TRBV5-4

cdr3_nt: TGTGCCAGCAGACCTCAGGGAGGGGCGTTCTACAATGAGCAGTTCTTC
cdr3_aa: CASRPQGGAFYNEQFF
d_call: TRBD2
j_call: TRBJ2-1
clone_size: NA
v_call: TRBV9

cdr3_nt: TGTGCCAGTAGAATCCCAGGGGAGCCTGGGGCCAACGTCCTGACTTTC
cdr3_aa: CASRIPGEPGANVLTF
d_call: NA
j_call: TRBJ2-6
clone_size: NA
v_call: TRBV19

cdr3_nt: TGTGCTAGTGGTCTAACAGAAAAGGATGAGCAGTTCTTC
cdr3_aa: CASGLTEKDEQFF
d_call: NA
j_call: TRBJ2-1
clone_size: NA
v_call: TRBV12-5

cdr3_nt: TGTGCCAGCAGCCAACCGGGAGGGGCGAGGGAGCAGTACTTC
cdr3_aa: CASSQPGGAREQYF
d_call: TRBD2
j_call: TRBJ2-7
clone_size: once
v_call: TRBV7-2

cdr3_nt: TGTGCCAGTAGTATGACAGGGGGTAACCAAAACATTCAGTACTTC
cdr3_aa: CASSMTGGNQNIQYF
d_call: TRBD1
j_call: TRBJ2-4
clone_size: NA
v_call: TRBV19

cdr3_nt: TGTGCCAGCCAGCCAGGGCGGGACTACGAGCAGTACTTC
cdr3_aa: CASQPGRDYEQYF
d_call: NA
j_call: TRBJ2-7
clone_size: NA
v_call: TRBV6-5

cdr3_nt: TGTGCCAGCTCACCACTTCCTAGCGGGGCCTCCATCCCCCCAAATGAGCAGTTCTTC
cdr3_aa: CASSPLPSGASIPPNEQFF
d_call: TRBD2
j_call: TRBJ2-1
clone_size: NA
v_call: TRBV18

cdr3_nt: TGTGCCAGCAGTACCGGGACAACGAGCACAGATACGCAGTATTTT
cdr3_aa: CASSTGTTSTDTQYF
d_call: NA
j_call: TRBJ2-3
clone_size: NA
v_call: TRBV5-8

cdr3_nt: TGTGCCAGCAGCTTAGTACACCGAGCGGGATACAATGAGCAGTTCTTC
cdr3_aa: CASSLVHRAGYNEQFF
d_call: TRBD2
j_call: TRBJ2-1
clone_size: NA
v_call: TRBV7-6

cdr3_nt: TGTGCCAGTAGTATGCGGACAGCTTATAGCAATCAGCCCCAGCATTTT
cdr3_aa: CASSMRTAYSNQPQHF
d_call: NA
j_call: TRBJ1-5
clone_size: NA
v_call: TRBV19

cdr3_nt: TGTGCCAGCAGCCTCGGGACAAATTATGGCTACACCTTC
cdr3_aa: CASSLGTNYGYTF
d_call: NA
j_call: TRBJ1-2
clone_size: few
v_call: TRBV7-2

cdr3_nt: TGTGCCAGTAGCAATAGTCCGGGAGCTAATAGCAATCAGCCCCAGCATTTT
cdr3_aa: CASSNSPGANSNQPQHF
d_call: NA
j_call: TRBJ1-5
clone_size: NA
v_call: TRBV19

cdr3_nt: TGTGCCAGCAGTTTAGTAGAGGGACAGGGTCTCGAGACCCAGTACTTC
cdr3_aa: CASSLVEGQGLETQYF
d_call: TRBD1
j_call: TRBJ2-5
clone_size: NA
v_call: TRBV28

cdr3_nt: TGTGCCAGCAGCTTAGAAGGAAGCGACGAGCAGTACTTC
cdr3_aa: CASSLEGSDEQYF
d_call: NA
j_call: TRBJ2-7
clone_size: NA
v_call: TRBV11-3

cdr3_nt: TGTGCCAGTAGTATTTCTGAGGATACTGAAGCTTTCTTT
cdr3_aa: CASSISEDTEAFF
d_call: NA
j_call: TRBJ1-1
clone_size: NA
v_call: TRBV19

cdr3_nt: TGTGCCAGCAGCTCGATGGGACATACGAACACCGGGGAGCTGTTTTTT
cdr3_aa: CASSSMGHTNTGELFF
d_call: NA
j_call: TRBJ2-2
clone_size: NA
v_call: TRBV7-2

cdr3_nt: TGTGCCAGCAGCTTATTACGGGAGACCCAGTACTTC
cdr3_aa: CASSLLRETQYF
d_call: NA
j_call: TRBJ2-5
clone_size: few
v_call: TRBV7-2

cdr3_nt: TGTGCCAGCAGCGTAGCTACGGGGACAGGGAGGGAACTGTTTTTT
cdr3_aa: CASSVATGTGRELFF
d_call: TRBD1
j_call: TRBJ1-4
clone_size: few
v_call: TRBV9

cdr3_nt: TGTGCCAGCAGCGCAACGGGGGGAGGGAGTCTTACTAACAATGAGCAGTTCTTC
cdr3_aa: CASSATGGGSLTNNEQFF
d_call: TRBD2
j_call: TRBJ2-1
clone_size: NA
v_call: TRBV7-2

cdr3_nt: TGTGCCAGTAGTATAGGAGGGCCTTCCGAAACCAAAAACATTCAGTACTTC
cdr3_aa: CASSIGGPSETKNIQYF
d_call: NA
j_call: TRBJ2-4
clone_size: NA
v_call: TRBV19

cdr3_nt: TGTGCCAGCAGCTTACCTAGCTGGGACGAGCAGTACTTC
cdr3_aa: CASSLPSWDEQYF
d_call: NA
j_call: TRBJ2-7
clone_size: NA
v_call: TRBV7-8

cdr3_nt: TGCGCCAGCAGCTCCGGACAGGCTTCTAACTATGGCTACACCTTC
cdr3_aa: CASSSGQASNYGYTF
d_call: TRBD1
j_call: TRBJ1-2
clone_size: NA
v_call: TRBV5-1

cdr3_nt: TGTGCCAGCTCACCATCGGGGAGCGGAGCCCTCCAAGAGACCCAGTACTTC
cdr3_aa: CASSPSGSGALQETQYF
d_call: NA
j_call: TRBJ2-5
clone_size: NA
v_call: TRBV18

cdr3_nt: TGTGCCAGCAGCCAGACAGGGAGTGTTTCACCCCTCCACTTT
cdr3_aa: CASSQTGSVSPLHF
d_call: TRBD1
j_call: TRBJ1-6
clone_size: NA
v_call: TRBV7-9

cdr3_nt: TGTGCCAGCAGGGAACAGGGTATAAGCAATCAGCCCCAGCATTTT
cdr3_aa: CASREQGISNQPQHF
d_call: NA
j_call: TRBJ1-5
clone_size: NA
v_call: TRBV6-1

cdr3_nt: TGCGCCAGCAGCTCTGGACTAGCGGGGGCCTACGAGCAGTACTTC
cdr3_aa: CASSSGLAGAYEQYF
d_call: TRBD2
j_call: TRBJ2-7
clone_size: NA
v_call: TRBV5-1

cdr3_nt: TGTGCCAGCAGCTCTAGCGGGGGAGGGGAGACCCAGTACTTC
cdr3_aa: CASSSSGGGETQYF
d_call: TRBD2
j_call: TRBJ2-5
clone_size: NA
v_call: TRBV7-6

cdr3_nt: TGTGCCAGCAGCGTAGGTAAGACTAGCGGCGCGCAAGAGACCCAGTACTTC
cdr3_aa: CASSVGKTSGAQETQYF
d_call: TRBD2
j_call: TRBJ2-5
clone_size: NA
v_call: TRBV9